The clone carrying this T cell receptor (beta chain) was counted between two and nine times. Antigen: not known. Germline loops: CDR1 MGHRA, CDR2 YSYEKL. This CDR3 comprises 18 residues. Unmatched junction bases numbered 12, after V lost 3 bases and J lost 2 bases. Purities over 95% were achieved in all sorted populations. Reverse transcription of all isolated RNA meant that expressed TCRB transcripts were sequenced. Approximately 3.6 million reads was the average for naive, central memory and regulatory T cell samples. Sequencing was performed with immunoSEQ multiplex PCR; in TCRdb, only in-frame clones are kept and a portion is missing. Of 200,000 to 250,000 clones detected, more than 11% appear once; the ten largest clones hold around 0.019%. This record belongs to a study of beta chain features in type 1 diabetes. General study points: Highly expressing activated T cells could be over-counted with a cDNA template. Among patients with Type 1 diabetes, TCRB CDR3s were moderately but significantly shorter in every one of the four CD4+ subsets.

Specimen: naive CD4+ T cells from blood. The clonotype originates from a man between 25 and 39 years old with type 1 diabetes. The gene calls are TRBV4-1 and TRBJ2-5; 10 bases match TRBD1. The CDR3 nucleotides read TGCGCCAGCAGCCAGGGACAGGGGAGTAAATTGACGCAAGAGACCCAGTACTTC. This codes for CASSQGQGSKLTQETQYF.